The subject of this entry is one TCR beta chain. Its binding antigen is unknown. No quality values exist for individual bases; no much larger clone is one base distant. The sample is drawn from a study of cytomegalovirus exposure and HLA in healthy donors (dated 2017 in TCRdb). With respect to the entire study: According to an earlier analysis of 587 of the donors, some 180 million T cells yielded 117 million unique TCR beta sequences and 250 to 350 Gb of sequence data. Along with the approximately 700-subject first cohort, a separate validation cohort of approximately 110 different subjects was used. In the later analysis, no new phenotypic data were used to find candidate immune exposures; instead, reliance was placed on TCR beta sequences and their occurrence across donors. To predict cytomegalovirus infection status, the study combined high-throughput TCR immunosequencing, statistical association of individual TCRs with disease status, and machine learning. The genetic ancestry cluster associated with self-reported Caucasian donors included 65% to 90% of the roughly 360 genotyped donors. Several DR-DQ haplotypes were handled as single units for association and clustering because linkage in the cohort was strong. In a later genetic analysis, genome-wide SNP genotypes for about 55% of the roughly 670 donors were used, and that subset was treated as a discovery cohort. Every repertoire in the discovery cohort had been generated on one and the same sequencing platform. HLA typing included class I and class II loci at four-digit resolution. To study patterns of TCR occurrence, a later analysis re-analyzed previously published TCR beta repertoires from 500 to 850 donors and added high-resolution HLA genotyping. The aim of the study was to test whether cataloging public T cell receptors could identify signatures of past pathogen exposure. The study profiled the T cell repertoires of 500 to 800 subjects by immunosequencing and related them to cytomegalovirus serostatus. Alongside the repertoire data, information on donor age, sex, ethnicity and CMV serostatus was compiled. Typing coverage differed by locus: A, B, C, DRB1 and DQB1 were typed in about 620-630 donors, DQA1 in roughly 500, DPA1 in 600 to 610, and DPB1 in approximately 450. In an earlier analysis of 500 to 650 of the donors, high-throughput TCR beta sequencing was used to judge whether each TCR beta V gene segment behaved as functional or pseudogenic. Roughly 300 gigabases of sequencing data and approximately 92 million unique TCR sequences made up an early release that covered fewer than 650 HLA-typed donors. Among approximately 370 genotyped donors of the cohort, an average of about 220,000 unique TCR beta nucleotide sequences was sequenced per donor, of which 15% to 20% were non-productive.

The cohort comprised 710 or so healthy bone marrow donors. At the time of sampling, all cohort members were nominally healthy, though unrecorded immune exposures were likely present. The donor was CMV seronegative and belonged to the group of approximately 320 seronegative cohort members. A peripheral blood sample was collected from each donor, and TCR beta sequencing was performed on peripheral blood mononuclear cells. The Qiagen DNeasy Blood Extraction Kit was used to extract genomic DNA from the blood cell samples. Study-wide findings and limitations: Immune exposure information for the cohort was limited to CMV serostatus. In a later genetic analysis, fewer N-insertions in productive TCRs were reported among donors in an Asian-associated ancestry cluster than the roughly 700-donor mean. An association between a missense DCLRE1C variant and V-gene and J-gene trimming of TCR beta chains was found in a later genetic analysis and replicated in an independent cohort. A later analysis found that most CMV-associated TCR beta chains appeared HLA-restricted, with HLA associations seemingly driven largely by CMV exposure. A few of the identified cytomegalovirus-associated TCR beta chains were confirmed in vitro to be specific for cytomegalovirus antigens. Approximately 18 rarely observed V segments, including chromosome 9 orphons, were excluded from the earlier analysis of approximately 500 of the donors because counts were too low. Compared with equally common non-associated chains, HLA-associated TCR beta chains in a later analysis were more clonally expanded and had lower generation probabilities. A later analysis associated 17,000 or so TCR beta sequences with specific HLA alleles at a false discovery rate of 0.05. A further reported finding was that TCR beta sequences accurately predicted the HLA-A and HLA-B alleles for most subjects in the first cohort. The sequencing pipeline was judged likely to have produced a cluster of highly shared sequence variants as a technical artifact. Correlated functional status among segregating V segments might reflect linkage disequilibrium, but an unknown experimental factor could not be ruled out. Assigning TCR associations to individual alleles was difficult when HLA alleles, especially DR and DQ, strongly co-occurred. Because HLA typing was missing for some donors at each locus, association tests included only the typed subset. A later analysis reported that several top co-occurrence clusters appeared linked to parvovirus B19, influenza, CMV and Epstein-Barr virus. The study gave a list of about 170 TCR beta chains associated with cytomegalovirus. In an earlier analysis of approximately 590 of the donors, most TCR beta V segments appeared in productive rearrangements about 90% or about 30% of the time, broadly matching IMGT annotations. The cohort was sequenced for TCR beta chains only, and without alpha or paired-chain data the features that could be detected were limited. According to the authors, the approach could potentially be generalized to other disease states and immunological phenotypes. A later analysis found that TCR association rates varied across HLA loci, with DRB1 alleles showing the most associated TCRs and HLA-C alleles the fewest. Presence/absence analyses assumed roughly uniform sequencing depth across donors, an assumption that may not hold. The classifier was reported to diagnose cytomegalovirus status with high specificity and sensitivity in both the original and validation cohorts. The 87-base-pair reads could not distinguish some IMGT-functional V segments, including TRBV6-2 and TRBV6-3, so those segments were excluded. Most TCR sequences were observed very rarely across donors, whereas some public TCRs were present in many individuals.

CDR1 SGHVS and CDR2 FQNEAQ are derived from the germline V gene. From the cysteine up to the phenylalanine, the CDR3 has a length of 18 residues. CDR3 DNA only is kept here, 54 bases in frame from base 1. Here V drops 7 bases and J drops 5 bases, and the junction holds 19 bases not matched to any gene. Libraries came from the immunoSEQ multiplex PCR assay. A mixture of 60 forward primers for TCR Vbeta segments and 13 reverse primers for TCR Jbeta segments was used in the multiplex PCR. Amplification of the CDR3 region of rearranged TCR beta genes was performed with a multiplex PCR assay on genomic DNA. On the Illumina HiSeq System, the amplified TCR beta libraries were sequenced as 87-base-pair reads. Per the authors' processing: A later analysis tallied roughly 78 million unique TCR beta chains across the approximately 670 repertoires, and some 10 million of those chains were shared by two or more donors. To remove PCR and sequencing errors, raw reads were error-corrected and collapsed into unique sequences using a nearest-neighbor algorithm that merged closely related sequences. Alignment of CDR3 sequences to IMGT reference sequences was used to assign V, D and J gene segments. For a sequence to be retained, a match of at least six nucleotides was required to both a V gene segment and a J gene segment. A rearrangement counted as productive if the CDR3 had no stop codons and remained in frame with V and J, and every other rearrangement counted as non-productive. CDR3 was defined by IMGT convention, running from the second conserved V-encoded cysteine to the conserved J-encoded phenylalanine. In an earlier analysis of more than 550 of the donors, sequences lacking an unambiguous match to a single V gene segment were excluded. An earlier analysis of 450 to 650 of the donors called V segments functional above 56.7% productive rearrangements and segregating when the between-donor standard deviation exceeded 5%. A statistical classification framework was developed to diagnose cytomegalovirus status using the catalog of TCR beta chain sequences. In a later analysis, V and J genes were assigned by comparing TCR nucleotide sequences against IMGT/GENE-DB human TR gene sequences. The TCRdist pipeline was used in a later analysis to assign CDR3 sequences and most-parsimonious VDJ recombination scenarios. A later analysis defined each TCR beta chain by its CDR3 amino acid sequence plus V-gene family, and excluded reads lacking a unique V-gene family. A later analysis removed 592 highly shared, low-generation-probability nucleotide sequences to deal with suspected cross-contamination and a sequencing artifact. In a later analysis, a clonal expansion index for each public chain was calculated from normalized within-repertoire ranks of inferred template counts. In a later analysis, generation probabilities were computed with a VDJ recombination model fitted to out-of-frame rearrangements, and the resulting probabilities were checked against IGoR. In a later analysis, hypergeometric tests were used to score TCR-TCR, TCR-HLA and TCR-CMV co-occurrence, with a repertoire-size bias correction applied to TCR pairs. To estimate false discovery rates, a later analysis permuted the HLA or CMV assignments 20 times. In a later analysis, co-occurring TCRs were grouped with DBSCAN, and TCRdist sequence similarity was added when clustering was performed within HLA-allele-positive subsets. For co-occurrence clustering, repertoires with fewer than 30,000 or more than 120,000 public chains were excluded, along with roughly five repertoires with anomalous nucleotide sharing. This immuneACCESS table, as held by TCRdb, lists in-frame sequences with V and J called but not all clones. Of the missing ones, under half trace to an unresolved V gene in checked studies; the others have no known cause. V and J calls and clone size are as listed in that table; D and trimming were resolved from the DNA. Present in this sample are more than 200,000 clones, roughly 83% of which were seen just once. Around 1.4% of the sample belongs to the ten largest clones.

The sample comprised PBMCs. This clonotype was obtained from a girl aged 5-17 years in good health and CMV-seronegative. The V gene is TRBV7-8 and the J gene is TRBJ1-2; the junction holds 10 bases that match TRBD1. The CDR3 reads as follows: CASTRARDRGLQDYGYTF. The DNA is as follows: TGTGCCAGCACCCGAGCGAGAGACAGGGGGCTCCAAGATTATGGCTACACCTTC.